One sample yielded the 20 T cell receptor beta chains listed below, sequenced in a study of blood T cell repertoires in COVID-19 (dated by TCRdb to the early 2020s). Library generation was performed with the immunoSEQ multiplex PCR assay. TCRdb carries this immuneACCESS record with in-frame sequences only. Its versions omit some clonotypes, under half of them owing to an unresolved V gene in the studies checked, with the rest unexplained. The sample includes 85,000 to 110,000 clones, with roughly nine tenths observed a single time. Together, the top ten hold just over 3% of the sample. The sample was peripheral blood. These TCRs come from a man aged 45-65 years in a cohort sampled during active COVID-19.

The V call is TRBV6-5, the J call TRBJ1-6; 7 bases agree with TRBD1. Germline CDR1 MNHEY, CDR2 SVGAGI. This CDR3 comprises 15 residues. V gave up 5 bases and J gave up 9 bases; unmatched junction bases: 10. The CDR3 DNA sequence: TGTGCCAGCAGTCAAACCCAGGGGGAACTTTCACCCCTCCACTTT. This encodes CASSQTQGELSPLHF.

This chain links TRBV19 with TRBJ1-3, with no clear D. CDR1 and CDR2 (germline): LNHDA, SQIVND (reference sequence). V was clipped by 7 bases and J by 0 bases, with 16 bases between them. The CDR3 covers 16 residues. The CDR3, as DNA: TGTGCCAGTACTCTCCCCCTGACTAACTCTGGAAACACCATATATTTT. Encoded protein: CASTLPLTNSGNTIYF.

V and J are TRBV6-1 and TRBJ1-2; maybe TRBD1 (5 bases). Trimming pared 0 bases from V and 5 bases from J, leaving 10 bases between. CDR3 size: 14 residues. Germline V gives CDR1 MNHNS, CDR2 SASEGT. The CDR3 is CASSEAPGWYGYTF. DNA for the CDR3: TGTGCCAGCAGTGAAGCCCCAGGGTGGTATGGCTACACCTTC.

The CDR3 protein is CASRGTGTTNPRGDTQYF. In nucleotides, the CDR3 is TGTGCCAGCAGGGGTACCGGGACTACCAACCCGCGGGGAGATACGCAGTATTTT. V usage is TRBV3-1 (or the pseudogene TRBV3-2) and J usage is TRBJ2-3; 7 bases fit TRBD2. Germline V gives CDR1 LGHDT, CDR2 YNNKEL (reference sequence). There are 18 residues in the CDR3. After removal of 6 bases from V and 5 bases from J, the junction contained 20 bases not matched to a gene.

This chain joins TRBV12-3 or TRBV12-4 and TRBJ1-1; no definite D call. The CDR3 has 11 amino acids. The V gene lost 6 bases and the J gene lost 8 bases, with 10 bases spanning the gap. The DNA of the CDR3 is TGTGCCAGCAGCACGACAATCGAAGCTTTCTTT. Its protein is CASSTTIEAFF.

With regard to this clone: At one end, the junction sequence differs from germline, possibly due to a read error. The V call is TRBV6-1, the J call TRBJ1-2; TRBD1 might be the D (6 bases). Per the germline V gene, CDR1 is MNHNS and CDR2 is SASEGT. The CDR3 covers 13 residues. In DNA, the CDR3 is TGTGCCAGCAGTGAAGAGGGGGTGAGGGTTGCATACTTC. It codes for CASSEEGVRVAYF.

The chain has TRBV9 and TRBJ1-1, with a weak D call TRBD1 (6 bases). CDR1 and CDR2 from the germline V gene are SGDLS and YYNGEE. This CDR3 has 15 residues. Trimming left V 0 bases short and J 2 bases short, with 11 bases between. CDR3 sequence (DNA): TGTGCCAGCAGCGTAGAAGGACAGCTCAACACTGAAGCTTTCTTT. It encodes CASSVEGQLNTEAFF.

The chain combines TRBV11-2 with TRBJ1-5, with 8 bases identical to TRBD1. Looked up from germline, CDR1 is SGHAT and CDR2 is FQNNGV. J was trimmed by 5 bases and V by 1 base; bases with no gene match: 1. The CDR3 extends over 14 amino acids. The CDR3 sequence is CASSLGRGHQPQHF. CDR3 bases: TGTGCCAGCAGCTTAGGCAGGGGGCATCAGCCCCAGCATTTT.

The chain is built from TRBV19 and TRBJ2-2, with D maybe TRBD2 (7 bases). The V end was cut by 7 bases, the J end by 0 bases, with 12 bases between. The V gene's germline CDR1 is LNHDA and CDR2 SQIVND (reference sequence). The CDR3 totals 15 residues. Here the CDR3 DNA reads TGTGCCAGTACCCCGGGGGGCTCGAACACCGGGGAGCTGTTTTTT. Translating gives CASTPGGSNTGELFF.

The chain combines TRBV25-1 with TRBJ2-3, with 8 bases fitting TRBD1. The trim removed 1 base at V and 2 bases at J, leaving 8 bases unmatched. The CDR3 spans 17 residues. The V gene's germline CDR1 is MGHDK and CDR2 SYGVNS. The DNA of the CDR3 is TGTGCCAGCAGTGAATCCACTCCGGGACAGGACACAGATACGCAGTATTTT. This sequence encodes CASSESTPGQDTDTQYF.

This clone was observed a single time. The V gene is TRBV27, the J gene TRBJ2-4; D is perhaps TRBD1 (6 bases). Trimming left V 5 bases short and J 0 bases short, with 11 bases between. The CDR3 consists of 15 residues. Germline V gene data show CDR1 as MNHEY and CDR2 as SMNVEV (reference sequence). The CDR3 loop is CASSPNRAAKNIQYF. Here the CDR3 DNA reads TGTGCCAGCAGTCCCAACAGGGCAGCCAAAAACATTCAGTACTTC.

CDR3 nucleotide sequence: TGTGCCAGCAGTGGTCTCGGGAATTCTGGAAACACCATATATTTT. Its protein product is CASSGLGNSGNTIYF. V gene TRBV2 combines with J gene TRBJ1-3; D not resolved. In germline, CDR1 is SNHLY, CDR2 FYNNEI. The CDR3 is made up of 15 amino acids. Trimming took 4 bases from V and 1 from J, leaving 11 bases between them.

The chain is built from TRBV2 and TRBJ1-2; D might be TRBD1 (5 bases). This CDR3 is 15 amino acids long. Germline CDR1 is SNHLY and CDR2 is FYNNEI. With 1 base removed from V and 2 bases from J, the gap between germline ends came to 11 bases. CDR3 sequence reads: CASSEGWAGNYGYTF. The CDR3, as DNA: TGTGCCAGCAGTGAAGGGTGGGCAGGGAACTATGGCTACACCTTC.

The gene calls are TRBV20-1 and TRBJ1-2; D is unclear. The ends were cut back, 3 bases at V and 4 bases at J, with 6 bases in the middle. From germline, CDR1 is DFQATT and CDR2 SNEGSKA (reference sequence). The CDR3 extends over 11 amino acids. The CDR3 here is CSASNTYGYTF. The CDR3 bases are TGCAGTGCTAGTAACACCTATGGCTACACCTTC.

There are a few counts of this clone. This sequence joins TRBV7-2 and TRBJ1-3; tentative D call: TRBD1 (6 bases). The CDR3 runs to 16 residues. Trimming took off 2 bases at V and 3 bases at J, with 14 bases between the two ends. Germline loops: CDR1 SGHTA, CDR2 FQGNSA. The CDR3 sequence: CASSLLRDISGNTIYF. The CDR3 region has the DNA TGTGCCAGCAGCTTACTCCGGGACATTAGTGGAAACACCATATATTTT.

The rearrangement uses TRBV5-1 and TRBJ1-2, with D possibly matching TRBD1 (5 bases). Germline V gene data show CDR1 as SGHRS and CDR2 as YFSETQ. Between the trimmed V and J ends, which lost 1 base and 1 base, there was a span of 8 bases. The CDR3 is 14 amino acids. In nucleotides, the CDR3 is TGCGCCAGCAGCTTGTGGGGGGATAACTATGGCTACACCTTC. Amino acids: CASSLWGDNYGYTF.

The chain couples TRBV6-2 or TRBV6-3 to TRBJ1-5; TRBD1 matches 8 bases. Germline values: CDR1 MNHEY, CDR2 SVGEGT. V shed 2 bases and J 3 bases; nucleotides not matched to a gene: 6. The CDR3 totals 16 residues. CDR3 DNA sequence: TGTGCCAGCAGTTACAGGGGGACAGGACTCAATCAGCCCCAGCATTTT. Translation: CASSYRGTGLNQPQHF.

This chain joins TRBV5-6 and TRBJ2-6; the D is unclear. This CDR3 comprises 14 residues. The V gene lost 0 bases and the J gene lost 2 bases, with 3 bases spanning the gap. The germline CDR1 and CDR2 sequences are SGHDT and YYEEEE. CDR3 nucleotides: TGTGCCAGCAGCTTGGTTACTGGGGCCAACGTCCTGACTTTC. Translating gives CASSLVTGANVLTF.

This clone has only a few counts. The chain employs TRBV9 and TRBJ1-6; D unresolved. The V and J ends lost 0 bases and 1 base respectively, with 11 bases between them. The CDR3 covers 17 residues. Germline values: CDR1 SGDLS, CDR2 YYNGEE. CDR3 in DNA: TGTGCCAGCAGCGTAGCTACGAGGGTTTCCTATAATTCACCCCTCCACTTT. It codes for CASSVATRVSYNSPLHF.

The chain links TRBV12-3 or TRBV12-4 to TRBJ1-4; D not resolved. This CDR3 region has 10 residues. Trimming stripped 8 bases from V and 7 bases from J, with 5 bases between. Here the CDR3 DNA reads TGTGCCAGCTCGGGTGAAAAACTGTTTTTT. As protein: CASSGEKLFF.